This entry lists 30 T cell receptor beta chains sequenced from one sample in a study of blood T cell repertoires in COVID-19. Method: immunoSEQ multiplex PCR; TCRdb's copy keeps in-frame clones and lacks some. The data show roughly 180,000 clones, approximately 87% seen once. Sequencing was carried out using PBMCs or T cells enriched from blood (not recorded which). These TCRs come from a woman aged 50 to 65 who had recovered from COVID-19.

The chain combines TRBV7-9 with TRBJ2-5, with D possibly matching TRBD1 (5 bases). Germline CDR1 reads SEHNR; CDR2 reads FQNEAQ (reference sequence). This CDR3 is built from 15 residues. V was cut by 1 base and J by 4 bases, with 13 bases left in between. DNA of the CDR3: TGTGCCAGCAGCTTAGGGCAGGGCATAGTAGAGACCCAGTACTTC. Translating it yields CASSLGQGIVETQYF.

The chain carries TRBV3-1 (or the pseudogene TRBV3-2) and TRBJ1-2; 7 bases are shared with TRBD1. CDR1 is LGHDT and CDR2 is YNNKEL in the germline V gene (reference sequence). V shed 3 bases and J 2 bases; nucleotides not matched to a gene: 3. The CDR3 contains 14 residues. This CDR3 is CASSQEQGNYGYTF. As DNA, the CDR3 is TGTGCCAGCAGCCAGGAACAGGGGAACTATGGCTACACCTTC.

V and J are TRBV30 and TRBJ1-5; weak D call: TRBD1 (6 bases). Trimming cost V 0 bases and J 1 base, with 10 bases left between them. Germline V gene sequence: CDR1 GTSNPN, CDR2 SVGIG (reference sequence). The CDR3 runs to 15 residues. As DNA, the CDR3 is TGTGCCTGGAGTGTTGGTCAGGGGAGCAATCAGCCCCAGCATTTT. Translating it yields CAWSVGQGSNQPQHF.

This clone was seen only once. The J gene is TRBJ1-1, the V gene TRBV7-2; tentative D call: TRBD1 (6 bases). CDR1 and CDR2 (germline): SGHTA, FQGNSA. This CDR3 has 15 amino acids. With 5 bases removed from V and 4 bases from J, the gap between germline ends came to 17 bases. The CDR3 loop reads CASSLSGRGVTEAFF. CDR3 coding DNA: TGTGCCAGCAGCCTGAGCGGCAGGGGAGTCACTGAAGCTTTCTTT.

The rearrangement uses TRBV9 and TRBJ2-3; TRBD2 is a possible D gene (5 bases). Germline CDR1 and CDR2: SGDLS and YYNGEE. The CDR3 contains 14 residues. V lost 8 bases, J lost 1 base, and 14 bases lay in between. The CDR3 DNA is TGTGCCAGTACTACCAGCGGACGCACAGATACGCAGTATTTT. It is translated as CASTTSGRTDTQYF.

The CDR3 nucleotides read TGTGCCAGCTCACCCCCGGGACGCCGGGGGGAGCAGTACGTC. Protein: CASSPPGRRGEQYV. This chain uses TRBV18 with TRBJ2-7; maybe TRBD2 (6 bases). Germline V lookup: CDR1 KGHSH, CDR2 LQKENI. The CDR3 is made up of 14 amino acids. Trimming left V 3 bases short and J 7 bases short, with 16 bases between.

The gene calls are TRBV12-3 or TRBV12-4 and TRBJ1-2; no reliable D call. V shed 3 bases and J shed 8 bases, with 13 bases lying between them. This CDR3 is 13 amino acids long. The CDR3 sequence: CASSLSLKRGYTF. The CDR3 coding sequence is TGTGCCAGCAGTTTGTCCCTTAAGAGGGGCTACACCTTC.

This clone came up a few times. The CDR3 region is CASSARTAYQPQHF. CDR3 sequence (DNA): TGTGCCAGCAGCGCCCGGACAGCTTATCAGCCCCAGCATTTT. The chain couples TRBV21-1 to TRBJ1-5; the table's D call of TRBD1 was not tested on the DNA. TRBV21-1 is a pseudogene segment. This CDR3 has 14 amino acids.

CDR3 sequence (DNA): TGCAGCGTTTGGCGGGGGGCCGGCTACACCTTC. Its translation is CSVWRGAGYTF. The V and J genes are TRBV29-1 and TRBJ1-2; D may be TRBD1 (6 bases). V was clipped by 5 bases and J by 8 bases, with 12 bases between them. This CDR3 spans 11 amino acids. Germline V CDR1 and CDR2: SQVTM, ANQGSEA.

The chain joins TRBV19 to TRBJ2-1; maybe TRBD2 (6 bases). V was cut by 2 bases and J by 7 bases, with 9 bases left in between. Germline CDR1 is LNHDA and CDR2 is SQIVND (reference sequence). The CDR3 is made up of 13 amino acids. The DNA of the CDR3 is TGTGCCAGTAGTATAATAGGAGGGAATGAGCAGTTCTTC. Translating it yields CASSIIGGNEQFF.

The rearrangement uses TRBV5-1 and TRBJ2-5, with D hard to call. Deletions cut 4 bases from V and 2 bases from J, with 9 bases between. This CDR3 contains 13 residues. Germline assignment: CDR1 SGHRS and CDR2 YFSETQ. CDR3 sequence reads: CASSPTNQETQYF. CDR3 nucleotide sequence: TGCGCCAGCAGCCCTACCAATCAAGAGACCCAGTACTTC. The full variable domain, with the rest looked up from reference TRBV5-1 and TRBJ2-5, is KAGVTQTPRYLIKTRGQQVTLSCSPISGHRSVSWYQQTPGQGLQFLFEYFSETQRNKGNFPGRFSGRQFSNSRSEMNVSTLELGDSALYLCASSPTNQETQYFGPGTRLLVL.

The CDR3 nucleotides read TGTGCCAGCAGTGAATTCGGGATGAACACTGAAGCTTTCTTT. Translation gives CASSEFGMNTEAFF. The V and J genes are TRBV2 and TRBJ1-1; D uncertain. V lost 2 bases and J 0 bases, leaving 7 bases between the germline ends. CDR3 length: 14 amino acids. The germline gives CDR1 SNHLY, CDR2 FYNNEI. The variable domain in full, with the rest retrieved from reference TRBV2 and TRBJ1-1, is EPEVTQTPSHQVTQMGQEVILRCVPISNHLYFYWYRQILGQKVEFLVSFYNNEISEKSEIFDDQFSVERPDGSNFTLKIRSTKLEDSAMYFCASSEFGMNTEAFFGQGTRLTVV.

This chain connects TRBV28 to TRBJ2-3, with 10 bases matching TRBD2. The ends lost 6 bases at V and 2 bases at J; junction bases unmatched: 5. The CDR3 consists of 15 residues. The V gene's germline CDR1 is MDHEN and CDR2 SYDVKM. The CDR3 sequence: CASSIAGGDTDTQYF. In nucleotides, the CDR3 is TGTGCCAGCAGCATAGCGGGGGGTGACACAGATACGCAGTATTTT.

V gene TRBV11-2 combines with J gene TRBJ1-4; a weak D match, TRBD1 (5 bases). The CDR3 has 15 residues. Per the germline V gene, CDR1 is SGHAT and CDR2 is FQNNGV. V lost 5 bases and J 8 bases, leaving 18 bases between the germline ends. In nucleotides, the CDR3 is TGTGCCAGCAGCCCGATGATCTTAGGGGAAGAAAAACTGTTTTTT. Its protein is CASSPMILGEEKLFF.

Points on this clone: Its ends do not fully match the called genes, so a read error is possible. The chain links TRBV25-1 to TRBJ1-1; D ambiguous. CDR3 length: 13 residues. Germline assignment: CDR1 MGHDK and CDR2 SYGVNS. The CDR3 here is CASSELSGTEAFF. The CDR3 region has the DNA TGTGCCAGCAGTGAGCTCTCGGGAACTGAAGCTTTTTTT.

V usage is TRBV30 and J usage is TRBJ1-1; D is perhaps TRBD1 (5 bases). Germline loops: CDR1 GTSNPN, CDR2 SVGIG (reference sequence). V was clipped by 2 bases and J by 1 base, with 11 bases between them. The CDR3 runs 14 residues. CDR3 region: CAWSPDTPNTEAFF. DNA for the CDR3: TGTGCCTGGAGTCCGGACACTCCGAACACTGAAGCTTTCTTT.

This clone was seen a few times. CDR3 sequence: CAISRQGSSGNTIYF. The DNA of the CDR3 is TGTGCCATCAGCCGACAGGGCAGCTCTGGAAACACCATATATTTT. The rearrangement uses TRBV10-3 and TRBJ1-3; 7 nucleotides line up with TRBD1. The junction had 5 bases not matched to a gene; V was cut back by 6 bases and J by 0 bases. The CDR3 contains 15 residues. The germline V gene has CDR1 ENHRY and CDR2 SYGVKD.

This clone was counted ten times or more. V is TRBV3-1 (or the pseudogene TRBV3-2) and J is TRBJ2-2, with no clear D. Per the germline V gene, CDR1 is LGHDT and CDR2 is YNNKEL (reference sequence). V was pared by 4 bases and J by 5 bases, with 8 bases between. This CDR3 is built from 13 residues. CDR3 sequence (DNA): TGTGCCAGCAGCCCCTTTCCGACCGGGGAGCTGTTTTTT. Translated: CASSPFPTGELFF.

The chain is built from TRBV3-1 (or the pseudogene TRBV3-2) and TRBJ1-6; no clear D. CDR1 is LGHDT, CDR2 YNNKEL, per germline (reference sequence). Trimming took off 5 bases at V and 7 bases at J, with 9 bases between the two ends. The length of the CDR3 is 13 residues. The CDR3 nucleotides read TGTGCCAGCAGCTCCGCAAGCAATTCACCCCTCCACTTT. It yields the protein CASSSASNSPLHF.

This chain links TRBV11-2 with TRBJ2-3; D is undetermined. CDR1 SGHAT and CDR2 FQNNGV come from the germline V gene. The CDR3 contains 13 residues. The V and J ends lost 0 bases and 14 bases respectively, with 15 bases between them. CDR3 loop: CASSLESRLSRYF. The CDR3 DNA reads as TGTGCCAGCAGCTTAGAGTCGCGGCTCTCGAGGTATTTT.

V is TRBV10-3 and J is TRBJ1-1; perhaps TRBD1 as D (5 bases). Germline values: CDR1 ENHRY, CDR2 SYGVKD. The V gene lost 0 bases and the J gene lost 2 bases, with 13 bases spanning the gap. CDR3 size: 16 residues. The CDR3 is CAISESSFDSNTEAFF. Written as DNA, the CDR3 is TGTGCCATCAGTGAGTCGAGCTTCGACAGCAACACTGAAGCTTTCTTT.

The CDR3 DNA sequence: TGTGCCACTAGAAGAGACTATGGCTACACCTTC. Encoded protein: CATRRDYGYTF. The rearrangement links TRBV2 to TRBJ1-2; D not certain. CDR1 is SNHLY and CDR2 is FYNNEI in the germline V gene. Trimming pared 10 bases from V and 3 bases from J, leaving 9 bases between. The CDR3 spans 11 residues.

The chain couples TRBV7-2 to TRBJ1-3; D remains unclear. This CDR3 contains 14 residues. The V gene lost 1 base and the J gene lost 4 bases, with 8 bases spanning the gap. CDR1 SGHTA and CDR2 FQGNSA come from the germline V gene. In nucleotides, the CDR3 is TGTGCCAGCAGCTTAGATAAAGCAGGAAACACCATATATTTT. Translating gives CASSLDKAGNTIYF.

The V gene is TRBV2, the J gene TRBJ2-5, with no clear D. CDR3 size: 13 residues. Germline V gives CDR1 SNHLY, CDR2 FYNNEI. Trimming pared 7 bases from V and 5 bases from J, leaving 14 bases between. CDR3: CASKAESRETQYF. The CDR3 nucleotides read TGTGCCAGCAAGGCGGAGTCTAGGGAGACCCAGTACTTC.

The chain combines TRBV6-5 with TRBJ2-5, with TRBD1 as a possible D gene (5 bases). The CDR3 has 14 amino acids. Germline CDR1 is MNHEY and CDR2 is SVGAGI. Trimming stripped 6 bases from V and 4 bases from J, with 15 bases between. The DNA for the CDR3 is TGTGCCAGCAGCCCACAGGTAGTTGGAGAGACCCAGTACTTC. The encoded protein is CASSPQVVGETQYF.

The rearrangement uses TRBV10-2 and TRBJ1-6; perhaps TRBD1 as D (5 bases). CDR1 WSHSY and CDR2 SAAADI come from the germline V gene. This CDR3 comprises 17 residues. Trimming took off 6 bases at V and 8 bases at J, with 23 bases between the two ends. Written as DNA, the CDR3 is TGCGCCAGCAGCCCCGCGACCGGGGGGATTAGTGATTCACCCCTCCACTTT. This gives the protein CASSPATGGISDSPLHF.

The gene calls are TRBV6-6 and TRBJ1-5; maybe TRBD1 (5 bases). The length of the CDR3 is 15 residues. Trimming stripped 6 bases from V and 6 bases from J, with 18 bases between. Per germline, CDR1 MNHNY and CDR2 SVGAGI (reference sequence). The chain's CDR3 is CASRGQTAGRQPQHF. CDR3 DNA sequence: TGTGCCAGCAGGGGCCAGACAGCCGGGCGTCAGCCCCAGCATTTT.

In DNA, the CDR3 is TGTGCCAGCACCCCTACCTTAAGAGGGAATGGCTACACCTTC. The encoded protein is CASTPTLRGNGYTF. The chain joins TRBV3-1 (or the pseudogene TRBV3-2) to TRBJ1-2; no clear D. V gave up 7 bases and J gave up 6 bases, with 18 bases separating them. Germline-derived CDR1 and CDR2 are LGHDT and YNNKEL (reference sequence). CDR3 length equals 14 residues.

This clone was seen only once. The chain is built from TRBV6-5 and TRBJ1-5; 7 bases match TRBD1. CDR1 is MNHEY and CDR2 is SVGAGI in the germline V gene. V lost 6 bases and J lost 4; bases outside the gene matches: 9. The CDR3 spans 15 residues. The CDR3 DNA follows: TGTGCCAGCAGGGAGAACCGGGACAGAAATCAGCCCCAGCATTTT. It codes for CASRENRDRNQPQHF.

V usage is TRBV15 and J usage is TRBJ2-1, with D perhaps matching TRBD2 (7 bases). CDR3 length: 15 residues. Trimming removed 4 bases from V and 8 bases from J, with 18 bases in between. Germline V gene lookup returns CDR1 LNHNV and CDR2 YYDKDF (reference sequence). The CDR3 here is CATSTLIGGPDEQFF. CDR3 bases: TGTGCCACCAGCACACTAATCGGGGGGCCCGATGAGCAGTTCTTC. Together with reference TRBV15 and TRBJ2-1, the CDR3 gives the full variable domain: DAMVIQNPRYQVTQFGKPVTLSCSQTLNHNVMYWYQQKSSQAPKLLFHYYDKDFNNEADTPDNFQSRRPNTSFCFLDIRSPGLGDTAMYLCATSTLIGGPDEQFFGPGTRLTVL.